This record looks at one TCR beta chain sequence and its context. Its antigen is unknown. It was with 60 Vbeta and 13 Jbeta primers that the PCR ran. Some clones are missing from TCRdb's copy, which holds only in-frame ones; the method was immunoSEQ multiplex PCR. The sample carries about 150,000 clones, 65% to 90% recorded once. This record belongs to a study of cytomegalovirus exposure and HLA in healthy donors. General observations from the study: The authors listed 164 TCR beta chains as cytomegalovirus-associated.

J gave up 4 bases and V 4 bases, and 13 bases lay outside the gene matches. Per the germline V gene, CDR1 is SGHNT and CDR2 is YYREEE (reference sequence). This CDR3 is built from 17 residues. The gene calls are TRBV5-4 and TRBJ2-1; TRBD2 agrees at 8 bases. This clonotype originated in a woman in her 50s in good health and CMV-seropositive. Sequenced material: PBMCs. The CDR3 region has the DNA TGTGCCAGCAGCCCGACGGGAGGGTTCGAAGCATACAATGAGCAGTTCTTC. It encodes CASSPTGGFEAYNEQFF.